The clone carrying this T cell receptor (beta chain) was detected many times. Its antigen is not identified. The sample originates from a study of T cells in Graves' hyperthyroidism and ophthalmopathy. For the study at large: Pretreatment peripheral blood was obtained at initial diagnosis. Study-wide findings and caveats: The majority of expanded thyroid clonotypes above 0.001 also appeared in blood.

TCR beta CDR3 region amplification was performed from RNA transcripts. An initial round of RT-PCR targeting the TCR CDR3 relied on the HTBI primer set. TCRdb passed the multiplex PCR reads through MiXCR, listing each CDR3 protein once. Of 300,000 to 450,000 distinct CDR3 sequences listed, approximately 14% are singletons. Germline V gene lookup returns CDR1 MDHEN and CDR2 SYDVKM. V lost 6 bases and J 11 bases, leaving 20 bases between the germline ends. This CDR3 has 14 amino acids. Diagnosis rested on symptoms, serum thyroxine and TRAb, thyroid ultrasound, and orbital computed tomography. The chain is built from TRBV28 and TRBJ2-4, with a tentative D call TRBD2 (6 bases). The sequence was obtained from a woman aged 30 to 39 with Graves' ophthalmopathy. The source material was blood. CDR3 in DNA: TGTGCCAGCAGGGTGGGGGGTCAGAATGGCCTTCAGTACTTC. Translation: CASRVGGQNGLQYF.